This TCR beta chain was identified in a study of blood T cell repertoires in COVID-19. Study-level background: The origin of the acute and convalescent COVID-19 samples was the United States, Italy and Spain.

CDR3 length: 15 amino acids. The germline CDR1 and CDR2 sequences are SGHVS and FQNEAQ. Deletions cut 5 bases from V and 0 bases from J, with 11 bases between. Enrolled during active infection, Seattle patients were then followed longitudinally. Libraries were prepared by immunoSEQ multiplex PCR; TCRdb keeps only in-frame clonotypes and omits some of them. The sample yields about 250,000 clones, almost 85% seen once. Material for sequencing was peripheral blood. The sequence was collected from a man aged 45 to 65 with COVID-19, enrolled during active disease. V gene TRBV7-8 combines with J gene TRBJ1-5, with no clear D. Written as DNA, the CDR3 is TGTGCCAGCAGCCCTCGTCTAGCTAGCAATCAGCCCCAGCATTTT. It codes for CASSPRLASNQPQHF.